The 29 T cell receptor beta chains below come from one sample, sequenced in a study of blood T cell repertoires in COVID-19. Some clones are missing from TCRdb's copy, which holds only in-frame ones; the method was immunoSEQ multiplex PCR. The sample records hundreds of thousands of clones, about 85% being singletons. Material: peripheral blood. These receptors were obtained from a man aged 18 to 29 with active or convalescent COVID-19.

The CDR3 is CASSQPLGLSYEQYF. CDR3 DNA sequence: TGTGCCAGCAGCCAACCATTGGGACTTTCCTACGAGCAGTACTTC. The chain combines TRBV4-2 with TRBJ2-7, with D possibly matching TRBD2 (6 bases). Trimming cost V 2 bases and J 1 base, with 12 bases left between them. Germline V gives CDR1 LGHNA, CDR2 YNFKEQ. CDR3 length equals 15 residues.

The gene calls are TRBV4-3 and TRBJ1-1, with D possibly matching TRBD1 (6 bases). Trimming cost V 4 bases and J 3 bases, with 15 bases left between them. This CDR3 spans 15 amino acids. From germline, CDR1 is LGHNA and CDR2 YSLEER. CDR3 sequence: CASSRSGTSHTEAFF. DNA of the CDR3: TGCGCCAGCAGCCGTTCCGGGACATCCCACACTGAAGCTTTCTTT.

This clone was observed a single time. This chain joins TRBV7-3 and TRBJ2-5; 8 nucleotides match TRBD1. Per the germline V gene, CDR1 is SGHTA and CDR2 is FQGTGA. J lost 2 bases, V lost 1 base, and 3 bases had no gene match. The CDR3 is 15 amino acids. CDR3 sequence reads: CASSLRTGPQETQYF. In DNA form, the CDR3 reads TGTGCCAGCAGCTTAAGGACAGGGCCACAAGAGACCCAGTACTTC.

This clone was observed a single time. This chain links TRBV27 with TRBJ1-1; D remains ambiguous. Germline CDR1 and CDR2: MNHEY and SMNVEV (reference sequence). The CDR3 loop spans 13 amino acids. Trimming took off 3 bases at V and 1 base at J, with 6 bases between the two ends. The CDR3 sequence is CASSFARNTEAFF. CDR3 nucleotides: TGTGCCAGCAGTTTTGCTAGGAACACTGAAGCTTTCTTT.

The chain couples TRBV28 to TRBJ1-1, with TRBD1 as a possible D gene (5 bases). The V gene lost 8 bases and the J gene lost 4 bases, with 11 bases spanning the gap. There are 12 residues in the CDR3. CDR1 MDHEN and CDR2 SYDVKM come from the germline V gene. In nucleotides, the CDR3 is TGTGCCAGCGGACAAACCTTCACTGAAGCTTTCTTT. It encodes CASGQTFTEAFF.

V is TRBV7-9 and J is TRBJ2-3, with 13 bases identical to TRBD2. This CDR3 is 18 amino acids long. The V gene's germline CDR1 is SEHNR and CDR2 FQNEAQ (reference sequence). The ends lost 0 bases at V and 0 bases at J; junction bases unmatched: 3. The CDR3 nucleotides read TGTGCCAGCAGCTTAGCGGGGACTAGCGGGGTGAGCACAGATACGCAGTATTTT. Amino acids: CASSLAGTSGVSTDTQYF.

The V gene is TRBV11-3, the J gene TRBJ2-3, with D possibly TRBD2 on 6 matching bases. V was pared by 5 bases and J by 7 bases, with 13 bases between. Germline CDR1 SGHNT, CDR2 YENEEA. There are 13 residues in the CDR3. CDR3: CASSARDSYTQYF. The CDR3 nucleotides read TGTGCCAGCAGCGCCCGGGACTCTTATACGCAGTATTTT. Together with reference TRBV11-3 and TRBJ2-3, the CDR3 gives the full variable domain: EAGVVQSPRYKIIEKKQPVAFWCNPISGHNTLYWYLQNLGQGPELLIRYENEEAVDDSQLPKDRFSAERLKGVDSTLKIQPAELGDSAVYLCASSARDSYTQYFGPGTRLTVL.

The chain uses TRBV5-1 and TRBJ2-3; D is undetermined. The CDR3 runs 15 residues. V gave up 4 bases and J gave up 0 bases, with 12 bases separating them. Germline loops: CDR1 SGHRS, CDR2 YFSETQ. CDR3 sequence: CASSREAPSTDTQYF. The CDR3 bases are TGCGCCAGCAGCCGAGAAGCTCCTAGCACAGATACGCAGTATTTT.

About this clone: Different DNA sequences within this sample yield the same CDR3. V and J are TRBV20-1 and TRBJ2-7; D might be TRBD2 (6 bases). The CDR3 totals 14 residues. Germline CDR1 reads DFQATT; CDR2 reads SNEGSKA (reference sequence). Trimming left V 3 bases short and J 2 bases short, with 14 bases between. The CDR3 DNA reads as TGCAGTGCTAGTTGGGCGGGACCTACCTACGAGCAGTACTTC. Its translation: CSASWAGPTYEQYF.

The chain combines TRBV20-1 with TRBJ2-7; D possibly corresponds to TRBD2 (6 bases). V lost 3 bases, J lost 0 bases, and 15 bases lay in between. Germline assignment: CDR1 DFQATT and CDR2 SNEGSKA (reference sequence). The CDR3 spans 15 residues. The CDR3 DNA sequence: TGCAGTGCTAGTCTCGGGACTTCTAGCTCCTACGAGCAGTACTTC. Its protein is CSASLGTSSSYEQYF.

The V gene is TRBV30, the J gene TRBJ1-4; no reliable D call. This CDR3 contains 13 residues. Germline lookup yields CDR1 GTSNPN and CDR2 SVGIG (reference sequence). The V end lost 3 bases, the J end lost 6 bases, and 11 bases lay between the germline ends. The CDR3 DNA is TGTGCCTGGAGGGCAAAGATGGATGAAAAACTGTTTTTT. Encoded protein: CAWRAKMDEKLFF.

The CDR3 DNA reads as TGTGCCAGCAGCTTAGATGGTAGCTCTGGAAACACCATATATTTT. It encodes CASSLDGSSGNTIYF. This sequence joins TRBV11-2 and TRBJ1-3; the D is unclear. Trimming shortened V by 0 bases and J by 0 bases, and 6 bases separated the two germline ends. The germline gives CDR1 SGHAT, CDR2 FQNNGV. This CDR3 contains 15 residues.

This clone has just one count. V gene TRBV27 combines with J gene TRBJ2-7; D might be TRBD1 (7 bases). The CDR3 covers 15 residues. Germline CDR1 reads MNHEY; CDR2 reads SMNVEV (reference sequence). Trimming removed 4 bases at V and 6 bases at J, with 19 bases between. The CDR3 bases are TGTGCCAGCAGTTCCCCCACACGACAGGGAGGCGAGCAGTACTTC. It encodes CASSSPTRQGGEQYF.

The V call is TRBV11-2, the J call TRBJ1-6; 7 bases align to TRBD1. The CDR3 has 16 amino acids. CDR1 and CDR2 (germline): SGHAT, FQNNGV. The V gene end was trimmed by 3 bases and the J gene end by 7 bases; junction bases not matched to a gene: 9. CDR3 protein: CASSFPIGTENSPLHF. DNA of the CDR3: TGTGCCAGCAGCTTCCCGATCGGGACAGAGAATTCACCCCTCCACTTT.

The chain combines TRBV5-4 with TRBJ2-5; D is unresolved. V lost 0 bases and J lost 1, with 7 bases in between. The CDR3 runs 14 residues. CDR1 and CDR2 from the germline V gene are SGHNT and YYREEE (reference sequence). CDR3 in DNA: TGTGCCAGCAGCTTGGGATTAGTCCAAGAGACCCAGTACTTC. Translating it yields CASSLGLVQETQYF.

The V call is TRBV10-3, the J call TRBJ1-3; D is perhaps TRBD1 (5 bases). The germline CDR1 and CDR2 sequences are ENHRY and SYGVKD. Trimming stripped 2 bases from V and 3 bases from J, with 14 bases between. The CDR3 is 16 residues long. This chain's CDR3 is CAISEGGRVDGNTIYF. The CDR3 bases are TGTGCCATCAGTGAGGGCGGCAGGGTTGATGGAAACACCATATATTTT.

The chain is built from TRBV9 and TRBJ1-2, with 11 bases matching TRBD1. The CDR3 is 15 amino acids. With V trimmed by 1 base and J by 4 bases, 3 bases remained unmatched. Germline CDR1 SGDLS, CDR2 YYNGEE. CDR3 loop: CASSVLGTGGYGYTF. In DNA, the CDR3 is TGTGCCAGCAGCGTATTGGGGACAGGGGGCTATGGCTACACCTTC.

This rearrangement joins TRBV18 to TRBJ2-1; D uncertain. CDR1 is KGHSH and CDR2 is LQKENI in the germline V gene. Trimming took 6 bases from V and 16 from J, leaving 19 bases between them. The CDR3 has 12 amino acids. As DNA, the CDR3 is TGTGCCAGCTCGTACGACACCTCGAGTCCATTCTTC. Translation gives CASSYDTSSPFF.

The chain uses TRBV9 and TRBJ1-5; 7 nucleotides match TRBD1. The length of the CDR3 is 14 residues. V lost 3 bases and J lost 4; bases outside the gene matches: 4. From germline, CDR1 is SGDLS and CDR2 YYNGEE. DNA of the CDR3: TGTGCCAGCAGCGGACAGGGTAGGAATCAGCCCCAGCATTTT. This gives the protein CASSGQGRNQPQHF. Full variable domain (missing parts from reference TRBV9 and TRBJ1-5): DSGVTQTPKHLITATGQRVTLRCSPRSGDLSVYWYQQSLDQGLQFLIQYYNGEERAKGNILERFSAQQFPDLHSELNLSSLELGDSALYFCASSGQGRNQPQHFGDGTRLSIL.

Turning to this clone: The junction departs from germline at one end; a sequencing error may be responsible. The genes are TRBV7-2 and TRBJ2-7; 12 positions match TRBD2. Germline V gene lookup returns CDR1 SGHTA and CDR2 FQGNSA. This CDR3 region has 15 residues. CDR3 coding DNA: TGTGCCAGCAGCCTAGCGGGAGGGAGCTCCTACGAGCAGTACTTC. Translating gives CASSLAGGSSYEQYF.

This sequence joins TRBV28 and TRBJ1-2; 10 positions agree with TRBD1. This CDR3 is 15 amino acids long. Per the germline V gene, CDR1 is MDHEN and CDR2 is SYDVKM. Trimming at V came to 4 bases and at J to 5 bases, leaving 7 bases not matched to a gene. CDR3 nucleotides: TGTGCCAGCAGTTACCTCGGACAGGGGGGTTATGGCTACACCTTC. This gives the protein CASSYLGQGGYGYTF.

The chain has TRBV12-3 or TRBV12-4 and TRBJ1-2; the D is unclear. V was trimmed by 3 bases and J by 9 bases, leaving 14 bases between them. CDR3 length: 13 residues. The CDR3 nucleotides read TGTGCCAGCAGTTTTGAGGTATTTCGTCGCTACACCTTC. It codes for CASSFEVFRRYTF.

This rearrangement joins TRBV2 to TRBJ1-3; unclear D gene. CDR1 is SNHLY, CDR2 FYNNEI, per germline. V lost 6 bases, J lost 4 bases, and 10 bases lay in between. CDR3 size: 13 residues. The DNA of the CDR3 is TGTGCCAGCAGCGGACCGGGGGGAAACACCATATATTTT. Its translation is CASSGPGGNTIYF.

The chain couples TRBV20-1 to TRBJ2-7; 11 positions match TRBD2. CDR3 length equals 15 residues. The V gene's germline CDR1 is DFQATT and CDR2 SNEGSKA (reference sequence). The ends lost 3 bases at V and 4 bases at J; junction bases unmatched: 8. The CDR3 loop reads CSASILAGGSYEQYF. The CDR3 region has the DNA TGCAGTGCTAGTATCCTAGCGGGAGGATCATACGAGCAGTACTTC.

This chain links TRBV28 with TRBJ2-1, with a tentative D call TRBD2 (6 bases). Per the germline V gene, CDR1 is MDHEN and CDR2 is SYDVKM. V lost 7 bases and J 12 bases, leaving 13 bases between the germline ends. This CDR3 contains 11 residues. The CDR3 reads CASNHRDWQFF. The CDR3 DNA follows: TGTGCCAGCAATCACCGGGACTGGCAGTTCTTC.

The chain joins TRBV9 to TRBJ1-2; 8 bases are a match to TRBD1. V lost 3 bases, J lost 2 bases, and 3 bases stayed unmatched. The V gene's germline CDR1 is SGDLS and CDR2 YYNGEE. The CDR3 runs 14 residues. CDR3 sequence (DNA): TGTGCCAGCAGCGGACAGGGGACAAACTATGGCTACACCTTC. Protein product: CASSGQGTNYGYTF.

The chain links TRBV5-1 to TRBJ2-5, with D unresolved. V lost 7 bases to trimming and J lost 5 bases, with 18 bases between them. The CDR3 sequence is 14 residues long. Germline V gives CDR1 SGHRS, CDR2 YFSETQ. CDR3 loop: CASCPTSARETQYF. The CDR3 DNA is TGCGCCAGCTGCCCAACCTCAGCGAGGGAGACCCAGTACTTC. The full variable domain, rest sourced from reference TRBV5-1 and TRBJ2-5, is KAGVTQTPRYLIKTRGQQVTLSCSPISGHRSVSWYQQTPGQGLQFLFEYFSETQRNKGNFPGRFSGRQFSNSRSEMNVSTLELGDSALYLCASCPTSARETQYFGPGTRLLVL.

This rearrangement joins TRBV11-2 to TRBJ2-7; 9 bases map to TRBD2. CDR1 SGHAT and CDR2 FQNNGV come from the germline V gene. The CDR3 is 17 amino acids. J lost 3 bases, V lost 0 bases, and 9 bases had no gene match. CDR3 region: CASSLEGLAGSLYEQYF. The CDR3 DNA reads TGTGCCAGCAGCTTAGAGGGGCTAGCGGGATCCCTCTACGAGCAGTACTTC.

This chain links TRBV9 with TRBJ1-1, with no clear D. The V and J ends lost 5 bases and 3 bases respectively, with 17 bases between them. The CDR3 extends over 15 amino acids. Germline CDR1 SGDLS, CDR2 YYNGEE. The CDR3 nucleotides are TGTGCCAGCAGTTATAGGCAGGTTATGGACACTGAAGCTTTCTTT. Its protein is CASSYRQVMDTEAFF.